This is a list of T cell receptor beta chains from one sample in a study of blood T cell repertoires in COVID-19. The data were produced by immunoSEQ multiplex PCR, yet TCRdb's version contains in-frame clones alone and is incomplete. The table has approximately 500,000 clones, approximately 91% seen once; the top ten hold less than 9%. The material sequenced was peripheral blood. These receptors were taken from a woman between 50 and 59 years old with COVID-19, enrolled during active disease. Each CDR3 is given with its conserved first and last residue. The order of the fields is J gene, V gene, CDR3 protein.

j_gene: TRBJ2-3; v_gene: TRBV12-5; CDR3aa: CASGLIRGRDTQYF
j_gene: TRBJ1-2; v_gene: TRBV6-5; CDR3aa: CASSRGQNYGYTF
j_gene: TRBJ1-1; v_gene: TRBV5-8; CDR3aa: CASSVTGNTEAFF
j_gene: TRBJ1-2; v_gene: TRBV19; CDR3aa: CASSMSPGVGYTF
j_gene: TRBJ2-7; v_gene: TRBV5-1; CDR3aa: CASSPGQGSPYEQYF
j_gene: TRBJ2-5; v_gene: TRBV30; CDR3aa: CAWRTGQETQYF
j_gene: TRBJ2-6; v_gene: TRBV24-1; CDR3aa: CATSDTGQGGAGANVLTF
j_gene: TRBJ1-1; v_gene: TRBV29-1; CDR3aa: CSVVTPNTEAFF
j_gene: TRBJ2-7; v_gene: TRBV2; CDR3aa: CASSLRVDKYF
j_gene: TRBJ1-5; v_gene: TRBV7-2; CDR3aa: CASSLDAGGASNQPQHF
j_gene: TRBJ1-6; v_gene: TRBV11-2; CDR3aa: CASSSTDNSPLHF
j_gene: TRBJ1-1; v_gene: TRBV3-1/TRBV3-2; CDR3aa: CASSDQGAEAFF
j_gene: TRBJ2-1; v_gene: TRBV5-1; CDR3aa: CASSLGLLDDEQFF
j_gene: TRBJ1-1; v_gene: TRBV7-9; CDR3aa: CASSLSRNTEAFF
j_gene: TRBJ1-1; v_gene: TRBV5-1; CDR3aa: CASSWGQGLYDEAFF
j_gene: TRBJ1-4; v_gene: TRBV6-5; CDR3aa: CASKEPGAINEKLFF
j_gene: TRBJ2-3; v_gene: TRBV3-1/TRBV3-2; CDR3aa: CASSGQGVSTDTQYF